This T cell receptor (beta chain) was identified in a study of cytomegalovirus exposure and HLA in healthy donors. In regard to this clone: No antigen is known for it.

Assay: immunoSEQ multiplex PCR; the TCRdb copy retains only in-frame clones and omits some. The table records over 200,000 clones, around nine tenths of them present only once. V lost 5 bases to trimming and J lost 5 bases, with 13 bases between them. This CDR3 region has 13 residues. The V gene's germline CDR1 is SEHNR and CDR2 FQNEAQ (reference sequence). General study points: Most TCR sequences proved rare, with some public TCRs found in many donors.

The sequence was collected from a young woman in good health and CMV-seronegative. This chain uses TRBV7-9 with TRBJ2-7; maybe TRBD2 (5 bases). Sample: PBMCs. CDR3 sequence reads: CASSPTGVHEQYF. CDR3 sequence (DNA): TGTGCCAGCAGCCCAACCGGGGTGCACGAGCAGTACTTC.